This T cell receptor (beta chain) was sequenced for a study of T cell repertoires in cytomegalovirus infection. Study at large: Both CMV infection and a matching HLA type were indicated by public TCR beta signatures. Overall study results and limits: Cumulated frequencies of public TCR beta families served to identify carriers of CMV plus the relevant HLA.

TCRdb ran MiXCR on the reads and lists one entry per CDR3 protein. The sample lists fewer than 1,000,000 distinct CDR3 sequences, around 32% occurring once. On this clonotype itself: Its antigen is unidentified.

Per the germline V gene, CDR1 is MNHEY and CDR2 is SVGAGI. V lost 6 bases and J 2 bases, leaving 10 bases between the germline ends. This CDR3 contains 13 residues. The specimen was cultured CD8+ T cells from PBMCs, collected from culture after CMV antigen stimulation. The source of this sequence is a human donor in good health (CMV status not recorded). Some clones in this sample may be carry-over from other donors' samples. The gene calls are TRBV6-5 and TRBJ1-2; D gene uncertain. DNA of the CDR3: TGTGCCAGCAGAGAAGAGCCGAACTATGGCTACACCTTC. Translation: CASREEPNYGYTF.